This T cell receptor beta chain was recorded in a study of control samples from healthy donors and cancer patients (dated by TCRdb to about 2020). Comments on this clone: Its antigen remains undetermined. No per-base quality is available; no much larger clone lies one base away.

Libraries were constructed by the immunoSEQ multiplex PCR assay. TCRdb stores this immuneACCESS table with in-frame sequences only. Part of the clones is absent; in the studies checked, under half of the shortfall reflects unresolved V genes, and no reason is known for the rest. The sample table contains about 130,000 clones; only one count was recorded for approximately 89% of them. Roughly 8.7% of the sample lies in the top ten. The V end gives up 5 bases and the J end 4 bases, leaving 10 bases in the junction not matched to a gene. The CDR3 spans 15 residues, from the cysteine through the phenylalanine. Left in the record is the CDR3 DNA by itself, 45 bases read in frame from the first base. From a lookup of the germline V gene (reference sequence), CDR1 and CDR2 are SEHNR and FQNEAQ.

The chain was built from TRBV7-9 and TRBJ1-1, with TRBD1 identical over 7 junction bases. The receptor's source is a man aged 18 to 30 in good health. Sequenced material: blood. The DNA sequence reads TGTGCCAGCAGCCCCCCAGGGGGGGGGAGCACTGAAGCTTTCTTT. It encodes CASSPPGGGSTEAFF.